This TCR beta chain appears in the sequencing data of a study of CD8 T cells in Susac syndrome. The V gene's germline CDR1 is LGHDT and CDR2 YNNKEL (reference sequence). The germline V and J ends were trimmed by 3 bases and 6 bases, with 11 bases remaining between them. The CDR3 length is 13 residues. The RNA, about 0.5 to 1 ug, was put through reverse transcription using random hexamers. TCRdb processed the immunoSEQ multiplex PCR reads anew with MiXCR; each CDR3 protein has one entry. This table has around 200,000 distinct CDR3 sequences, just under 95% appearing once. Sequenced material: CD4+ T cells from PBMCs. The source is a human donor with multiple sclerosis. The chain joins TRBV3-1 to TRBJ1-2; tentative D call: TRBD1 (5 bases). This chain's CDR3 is CASSHRRGNGYTF. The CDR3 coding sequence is TGTGCCAGCAGCCATAGGAGGGGTAATGGCTACACCTTC. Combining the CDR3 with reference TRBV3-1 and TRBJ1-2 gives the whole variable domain DTAVSQTPKYLVTQMGNDKSIKCEQNLGHDTMYWYKQDSKKFLKIMFSYNNKELIINETVPNRFSPKSPDKAHLNLHINSLELGDSAVYFCASSHRRGNGYTFGSGTRLTVV.